Below, 12 T cell receptor beta chains from the same sample are listed, as sequenced in a study of T cell repertoires in cytomegalovirus infection. Each CDR3 protein gets one entry after TCRdb re-called the reads with MiXCR. Seen here are a few hundred thousand distinct CDR3 sequences, roughly an eighth observed once, and the top ten hold 8.5% to 9%. The sequenced sample consisted of PBMCs. The receptors derive from a human donor in good health (CMV status not recorded). Some clones in this sample may be carry-over from other donors' samples.

The chain carries TRBV9 and TRBJ1-1, with D uncertain. CDR1 SGDLS and CDR2 YYNGEE come from the germline V gene. V lost 0 bases and J 1 base, leaving 10 bases between the germline ends. The CDR3 runs to 15 residues. The CDR3 region is CASSVVEVGNTEAFF. DNA for the CDR3: TGTGCCAGCAGCGTAGTAGAGGTTGGGAACACTGAAGCTTTCTTT. The whole variable domain, filled in from reference TRBV9 and TRBJ1-1, reads DSGVTQTPKHLITATGQRVTLRCSPRSGDLSVYWYQQSLDQGLQFLIQYYNGEERAKGNILERFSAQQFPDLHSELNLSSLELGDSALYFCASSVVEVGNTEAFFGQGTRLTVV.

In its sample, this clonotype was seen many times. This chain uses TRBV7-9 with TRBJ2-2; TRBD2 is a possible D gene (5 bases). Looked up from germline, CDR1 is SEHNR and CDR2 is FQNEAQ (reference sequence). The CDR3 runs to 15 residues. V was cut by 2 bases and J by 2 bases, with 9 bases left in between. The CDR3 DNA sequence: TGTGCCAGCAGCTTACCCAGCGGAAACACCGGGGAGCTGTTTTTT. This sequence encodes CASSLPSGNTGELFF.

This chain links TRBV5-6 with TRBJ1-2; 7 nucleotides line up with TRBD1. Unmatched junction bases numbered 8, after V lost 1 base and J lost 5 bases. The CDR3 is 15 residues long. The germline gives CDR1 SGHDT, CDR2 YYEEEE. CDR3 DNA sequence: TGTGCCAGCAGCTTGATTCGCGTACAGGGGTATGGCTACACCTTC. It is translated as CASSLIRVQGYGYTF.

There are many counts of this clonotype. The chain couples TRBV7-6 to TRBJ2-2; 7 nucleotides agree with TRBD1. After removal of 0 bases from V and 0 bases from J, the junction contained 4 bases not matched to a gene. The CDR3 is made up of 17 amino acids. Germline assignment: CDR1 SGHVS and CDR2 FNYEAQ. The chain's CDR3 is CASSLAGQPSNTGELFF. The CDR3 DNA reads as TGTGCCAGCAGCTTAGCGGGACAGCCATCGAACACCGGGGAGCTGTTTTTT.

In this sample, this clonotype turned up many times. The CDR3 reads CASNVDGRNEQFF. The CDR3 DNA reads TGTGCCAGCAACGTAGACGGGAGGAATGAGCAGTTCTTC. V is TRBV7-2 and J is TRBJ2-1, with 7 bases that match TRBD2. CDR1 is SGHTA, CDR2 FQGNSA, per germline. The J segment lost 7 bases and the V segment lost 7 bases, leaving 7 bases of the junction unmatched. The CDR3 spans 13 residues.

The V gene is TRBV4-2, the J gene TRBJ2-1; 8 positions match TRBD2. With V trimmed by 6 bases and J by 5 bases, 6 bases remained unmatched. Germline V lookup: CDR1 LGHNA, CDR2 YNFKEQ. The CDR3 consists of 14 residues. CDR3: CASRMRAGDNEQFF. CDR3 DNA: TGTGCCAGCAGGATGCGAGCGGGGGACAATGAGCAGTTCTTC.

The genes are TRBV5-1 and TRBJ1-2; 7 bases line up with TRBD1. From germline, CDR1 is SGHRS and CDR2 YFSETQ. The CDR3 contains 13 residues. V lost 4 bases and J lost 4; bases outside the gene matches: 4. This chain's CDR3 is CASSQTGIYGYTF. In DNA, the CDR3 is TGCGCCAGCAGCCAGACAGGGATCTATGGCTACACCTTC. Complete variable domain (other parts from reference TRBV5-1 and TRBJ1-2): KAGVTQTPRYLIKTRGQQVTLSCSPISGHRSVSWYQQTPGQGLQFLFEYFSETQRNKGNFPGRFSGRQFSNSRSEMNVSTLELGDSALYLCASSQTGIYGYTFGSGTRLTVV.

The chain carries TRBV2 and TRBJ1-2; perhaps TRBD1 as D (6 bases). Germline-derived CDR1 and CDR2 are SNHLY and FYNNEI. CDR3 size: 15 residues. V lost 5 bases, J lost 8 bases, and 21 bases lay in between. The CDR3 DNA is TGTGCCAGCAGTCCCGGACAGTCGAACTCTGAGGGCTACACCTTC. Protein: CASSPGQSNSEGYTF.

This clonotype was seen many times. V is TRBV12-3 or TRBV12-4 and J is TRBJ2-1; D remains ambiguous. The CDR3 spans 12 residues. V lost 7 bases and J lost 6, with 10 bases in between. The CDR3 spells CASTPGPNEQFF. CDR3 coding DNA: TGTGCCAGCACCCCGGGCCCCAATGAGCAGTTCTTC.

This clonotype was counted between two and nine times. The V and J genes are TRBV12-3 or TRBV12-4 and TRBJ2-7, with D perhaps TRBD2 (6 bases). CDR3 length: 13 residues. The V and J ends lost 5 bases and 6 bases respectively, with 14 bases between them. CDR3 amino acids: CASSRDLTSEQYF. DNA for the CDR3: TGTGCCAGCAGTCGGGACCTGACTAGCGAGCAGTACTTC.

V is TRBV7-9 and J is TRBJ2-5; 14 nucleotides align to TRBD2. The CDR3 extends over 19 amino acids. The germline V gene has CDR1 SEHNR and CDR2 FQNEAQ (reference sequence). The V gene end was trimmed by 4 bases and the J gene end by 1 base; junction bases not matched to a gene: 11. The CDR3 nucleotides are TGTGCCAGCAGCTCCGGGACTAGCGGGGGAACTACACGCCAAGAGACCCAGTACTTC. Translation gives CASSSGTSGGTTRQETQYF.

This clonotype was detected ten times or more. This chain joins TRBV28 and TRBJ2-4, with 7 bases that match TRBD2. Germline V gene data show CDR1 as MDHEN and CDR2 as SYDVKM. J was trimmed by 2 bases and V by 3 bases; bases with no gene match: 13. The CDR3 contains 18 residues. CDR3 residues: CASSLGGGWGYSKNIQYF. In DNA form, the CDR3 reads TGTGCCAGCAGTTTGGGGGGAGGGTGGGGTTATTCCAAAAACATTCAGTACTTC.